Shown below are 26 T cell receptor beta chains from a single sample sequenced in a study of T cell responses to AZD1222 COVID-19 vaccine. Profiling relied on immunoSEQ multiplex PCR, and the TCRdb table lists in-frame clones only, not all of them. The sample consists of 140,000 to 150,000 clones, roughly 91% of them appearing once. Material: peripheral blood, obtained on day 0 of AZD1222 vaccination. The receptors derive from an adult in good health.

V gene TRBV2 combines with J gene TRBJ2-3; 13 positions match TRBD2. Looked up from germline, CDR1 is SNHLY and CDR2 is FYNNEI. This CDR3 region has 16 residues. The trim removed 5 bases at V and 5 bases at J, leaving 7 bases unmatched. The CDR3 sequence is CASSTMGLAGKDTQYF. The CDR3, as DNA: TGTGCCAGCAGTACTATGGGACTAGCGGGAAAAGATACGCAGTATTTT.

This rearrangement joins TRBV2 to TRBJ1-4; D gene uncertain. From germline, CDR1 is SNHLY and CDR2 FYNNEI. The CDR3 length is 15 residues. Trimming cost V 8 bases and J 7 bases, with 20 bases left between them. The CDR3 sequence is CASGGRASPAEKLFF. The CDR3 DNA sequence: TGTGCCAGCGGCGGTCGAGCATCTCCGGCTGAAAAACTGTTTTTT. Filled out from reference TRBV2 and TRBJ1-4, the complete variable domain reads EPEVTQTPSHQVTQMGQEVILRCVPISNHLYFYWYRQILGQKVEFLVSFYNNEISEKSEIFDDQFSVERPDGSNFTLKIRSTKLEDSAMYFCASGGRASPAEKLFFGSGTQLSVL.

The V gene is TRBV20-1, the J gene TRBJ2-1; D remains unclear. The CDR3 extends over 11 amino acids. Germline V gene sequence: CDR1 DFQATT, CDR2 SNEGSKA (reference sequence). Deletions cut 4 bases from V and 9 bases from J, with 10 bases between. The CDR3 DNA reads TGCAGTGCTATGCGCGCAAGTGAGCAGTTCTTC. Translation gives CSAMRASEQFF.

The chain uses TRBV19 and TRBJ1-6; D call uncertain. Germline V gene lookup returns CDR1 LNHDA and CDR2 SQIVND (reference sequence). CDR3 length: 15 residues. Trimming shortened V by 0 bases and J by 10 bases, and 13 bases separated the two germline ends. CDR3 sequence reads: CASSIDSASSSPLHF. The CDR3 region has the DNA TGTGCCAGTAGTATAGATTCCGCATCGAGCTCACCCCTCCACTTT.

The J gene is TRBJ2-7, the V gene TRBV6-5, with D possibly TRBD1 on 6 matching bases. V was shortened by 6 bases and J by 3 bases, with 15 bases between the two germline ends. The germline V gene has CDR1 MNHEY and CDR2 SVGAGI. The CDR3 consists of 14 residues. DNA for the CDR3: TGTGCCAGCAGCAAACAGGGTAGTGACTACGAGCAGTACTTC. The encoded protein is CASSKQGSDYEQYF.

The table lists this clone with a count of one. This sequence joins TRBV14 and TRBJ1-1; 9 positions agree with TRBD1. This CDR3 spans 15 amino acids. Germline V lookup: CDR1 SGHDN, CDR2 FVKESK. The trim removed 4 bases at V and 1 base at J, leaving 4 bases unmatched. The CDR3 DNA sequence: TGTGCCAGCAGCCTTACAGGGGGCTGGAACACTGAAGCTTTCTTT. Translation: CASSLTGGWNTEAFF.

The chain is built from TRBV18 and TRBJ2-4, with D unclear. The CDR3 runs to 16 residues. V lost 2 bases to trimming and J lost 0 bases, with 11 bases between them. Per germline, CDR1 KGHSH and CDR2 LQKENI. The CDR3 is CASSPMGALAKNIQYF. In DNA form, the CDR3 reads TGTGCCAGCTCACCAATGGGCGCTCTAGCCAAAAACATTCAGTACTTC.

The V and J genes are TRBV27 and TRBJ1-1; D unresolved. Trimming shortened V by 4 bases and J by 2 bases, and 5 bases separated the two germline ends. The V gene's germline CDR1 is MNHEY and CDR2 SMNVEV (reference sequence). The CDR3 covers 12 residues. The DNA for the CDR3 is TGTGCCAGCAGTTCCCCAAACACTGAAGCTTTCTTT. Translating it yields CASSSPNTEAFF.

V and J are TRBV6-5 and TRBJ2-1; D may be TRBD1 (6 bases). Germline assignment: CDR1 MNHEY and CDR2 SVGAGI. V was clipped by 2 bases and J by 0 bases, with 8 bases between them. CDR3 length: 15 residues. The CDR3 region has the DNA TGTGCCAGCAGTTACGACAGGAGCTCCTACAATGAGCAGTTCTTC. It translates to CASSYDRSSYNEQFF.

The chain employs TRBV18 and TRBJ1-1; unclear D gene. Germline CDR1 and CDR2: KGHSH and LQKENI. V lost 2 bases to trimming and J lost 6 bases, with 16 bases between them. There are 15 residues in the CDR3. CDR3 region: CASSPMATSRAEAFF. In DNA, the CDR3 is TGTGCCAGCTCACCAATGGCGACGAGTCGCGCTGAAGCTTTCTTT.

The chain recombines TRBV7-3 with TRBJ2-1; 9 nucleotides line up with TRBD1. J gave up 8 bases and V 2 bases, and 10 bases lay outside the gene matches. This CDR3 has 16 residues. Germline-derived CDR1 and CDR2 are SGHTA and FQGTGA. Here the CDR3 reads CASSLGGTGFDDEQFF. The CDR3, as DNA: TGTGCCAGCAGCTTAGGGGGGACAGGGTTTGACGATGAGCAGTTCTTC.

V usage is TRBV7-9 and J usage is TRBJ1-1; TRBD1 matches 7 bases. The germline gives CDR1 SEHNR, CDR2 FQNEAQ (reference sequence). This CDR3 contains 12 residues. Trimming removed 5 bases from V and 5 bases from J; junction bases left unmatched: 2. CDR3 amino acids: CASSPTGTEAFF. DNA for the CDR3: TGTGCCAGCAGCCCGACAGGGACTGAAGCTTTCTTT.

The rearrangement links TRBV19 to TRBJ1-2; a possible D gene is TRBD1 (6 bases). V lost 7 bases and J lost 8, with 20 bases in between. This CDR3 is built from 14 residues. Germline CDR1 reads LNHDA; CDR2 reads SQIVND (reference sequence). The CDR3 bases are TGTGCCAGTACCCCCAGGGACAATCCTGGGGGCTACACCTTC. Its protein is CASTPRDNPGGYTF.

The chain employs TRBV3-1 (or the pseudogene TRBV3-2) and TRBJ2-4, with 9 nucleotides matching TRBD1. The germline gives CDR1 LGHDT, CDR2 YNNKEL (reference sequence). Trimming at V came to 4 bases and at J to 7 bases, leaving 5 bases not matched to a gene. The CDR3 has 14 amino acids. CDR3 residues: CASSLGQGQNIQYF. As DNA, the CDR3 is TGTGCCAGCAGCCTGGGACAGGGTCAGAACATTCAGTACTTC.

V usage is TRBV11-3 and J usage is TRBJ2-1; D unclear. The ends were cut back, 2 bases at V and 5 bases at J, with 1 base in the middle. Germline V gene lookup returns CDR1 SGHNT and CDR2 YENEEA. The CDR3 sequence is 11 residues long. The CDR3 region has the DNA TGTGCCAGCAGCTTAAACAATGAGCAGTTCTTC. The encoded protein is CASSLNNEQFF.

The gene calls are TRBV29-1 and TRBJ2-1; 13 nucleotides match TRBD2. Trimming at V came to 1 base and at J to 8 bases, leaving 8 bases not matched to a gene. The CDR3 is made up of 16 amino acids. CDR1 is SQVTM and CDR2 is ANQGSEA in the germline V gene. The CDR3 DNA sequence: TGCAGCGTTGAAGGGGAGATGGGACTAGCGGGATATGAGCAGTTCTTC. Amino acid sequence: CSVEGEMGLAGYEQFF.

The chain joins TRBV7-9 to TRBJ2-1; D is perhaps TRBD1 (6 bases). Germline V lookup: CDR1 SEHNR, CDR2 FQNEAQ (reference sequence). The CDR3 has 13 residues. V lost 3 bases and J 4 bases, leaving 7 bases between the germline ends. The CDR3 DNA reads TGTGCCAGCAGCTTGGGGACATACAATGAGCAGTTCTTC. Protein sequence: CASSLGTYNEQFF.

V usage is TRBV18 and J usage is TRBJ2-1, with 12 bases identical to TRBD2. CDR3 length equals 19 residues. From germline, CDR1 is KGHSH and CDR2 LQKENI. The ends lost 1 base at V and 7 bases at J; junction bases unmatched: 14. CDR3 bases: TGTGCCAGCTCACCACTGTTAAGACTAGCGGGAGCCGGTAGAAATGAGCAGTTCTTC. Protein sequence: CASSPLLRLAGAGRNEQFF.

The chain uses TRBV5-1 and TRBJ2-3; D is ambiguous. This CDR3 contains 13 residues. Germline CDR1 SGHRS, CDR2 YFSETQ. The V gene lost 3 bases and the J gene lost 1 base, with 6 bases spanning the gap. CDR3 DNA sequence: TGCGCCAGCAGCTCGCTAGGCACAGATACGCAGTATTTT. As protein: CASSSLGTDTQYF.

The chain joins TRBV19 to TRBJ2-7, with 7 bases aligning to TRBD2. The CDR3 spans 15 residues. CDR1 and CDR2 from the germline V gene are LNHDA and SQIVND (reference sequence). Trimming took 5 bases from V and 0 from J; bases not matched to a gene: 7. CDR3 sequence (DNA): TGTGCCAGTAGTTCGGGGACTACCGTCTCCTACGAGCAGTACTTC. The encoded protein is CASSSGTTVSYEQYF.

DNA of the CDR3: TGTGCCAGCAGTCCCCGGGGGGCGGGAGGGCCCGCGGCCGGGGAGCTGTTTTTT. Translating gives CASSPRGAGGPAAGELFF. This chain connects TRBV6-6 to TRBJ2-2, with 9 nucleotides matching TRBD2. CDR3 size: 18 residues. Unmatched junction bases numbered 16, after V lost 5 bases and J lost 6 bases. Per the germline V gene, CDR1 is MNHNY and CDR2 is SVGAGI (reference sequence).

The chain employs TRBV30 and TRBJ2-2, with 11 bases lining up with TRBD2. This CDR3 region has 14 residues. Germline values: CDR1 GTSNPN, CDR2 SVGIG (reference sequence). V was clipped by 3 bases and J by 8 bases; unmatched bases: 5. The CDR3 DNA sequence: TGTGCCTGGAGATTAGCGGGAGGGCCAGGGGAGCTGTTTTTT. It specifies CAWRLAGGPGELFF.

V usage is TRBV19 and J usage is TRBJ2-1, with D maybe TRBD2 (5 bases). Germline V gene data show CDR1 as LNHDA and CDR2 as SQIVND (reference sequence). The CDR3 runs to 16 residues. The V and J ends lost 4 bases and 6 bases respectively, with 19 bases between them. This chain's CDR3 is CASSTHTRLLSNEQFF. CDR3 in DNA: TGTGCCAGTAGTACACATACTAGGTTACTGAGCAATGAGCAGTTCTTC.

CDR3 sequence (DNA): TGTGCCAGCAGCCGGGACAGTGGAAAACTGTTTTTT. Translated, it gives CASSRDSGKLFF. This chain uses TRBV3-1 (or the pseudogene TRBV3-2) with TRBJ1-4; 7 bases fit TRBD1. V lost 4 bases to trimming and J lost 10 bases; unmatched junction nucleotides: 3. The CDR3 loop spans 12 amino acids. CDR1 and CDR2 from the germline V gene are LGHDT and YNNKEL (reference sequence).

The genes are TRBV4-1 and TRBJ1-5; the D gene is possibly TRBD1 (6 bases). Germline V gives CDR1 MGHRA, CDR2 YSYEKL. The CDR3 covers 17 residues. V was shortened by 2 bases and J by 0 bases, with 14 bases between the two germline ends. The CDR3 DNA is TGCGCCAGCAGCCAAAGGGGGGTGGAAACTAGCAATCAGCCCCAGCATTTT. It codes for CASSQRGVETSNQPQHF.

This sequence joins TRBV27 and TRBJ2-3; the match to TRBD2 covers 13 bases. V dropped 4 bases and J dropped 6; count of bases not matched to a gene: 13. Germline CDR1 is MNHEY and CDR2 is SMNVEV (reference sequence). The CDR3 sequence is 18 residues long. The CDR3 region has the DNA TGTGCCAGCAGTTCCAGGCGACTAGCGGGAGGCACAAGGGATACGCAGTATTTT. Amino acids: CASSSRRLAGGTRDTQYF.